These 27 T cell receptor beta chains were sequenced from one sample in a study of cytomegalovirus exposure and HLA in healthy donors. In the PCR, 60 Vbeta and 13 Jbeta primers were used. Clones were sequenced by immunoSEQ multiplex PCR, and TCRdb holds only the in-frame ones, with some missing. Of 95,000 to 150,000 clones in the sample, around 72% are singletons; the top ten hold about 9.1%. The specimen was PBMCs. These TCRs come from a woman between 45 and 65 years old in good health and CMV-seropositive.

The chain links TRBV27 to TRBJ1-2; D gene unclear. CDR1 is MNHEY and CDR2 is SMNVEV in the germline V gene (reference sequence). The V end was cut by 9 bases, the J end by 5 bases, with 7 bases between. This CDR3 has 10 residues. The CDR3, as DNA: TGTGCCAGTTATAAATATGGCTACACCTTC. Translated, it gives CASYKYGYTF.

The chain uses TRBV19 and TRBJ1-2, with D tentatively TRBD1 (5 bases). The germline gives CDR1 LNHDA, CDR2 SQIVND (reference sequence). This CDR3 comprises 13 residues. The V end was cut by 5 bases, the J end by 6 bases, with 13 bases between. The CDR3, as DNA: TGTGCCAGTAGTCGGCTCTGGGGGGATGGCTACACCTTC. Amino acid sequence: CASSRLWGDGYTF.

The V and J genes are TRBV4-2 and TRBJ2-7, with 10 bases aligning to TRBD2. The V segment lost 4 bases and the J segment 2 bases; nucleotides outside the gene matches: 2. The CDR3 has 14 residues. The V gene's germline CDR1 is LGHNA and CDR2 YNFKEQ. CDR3 amino acids: CASSLSGRAYEQYF. As DNA, the CDR3 is TGTGCCAGCAGCCTGAGCGGGAGGGCCTACGAGCAGTACTTC.

The rearrangement uses TRBV5-6 and TRBJ2-3, with TRBD2 identical over 7 bases. The length of the CDR3 is 15 residues. Germline lookup yields CDR1 SGHDT and CDR2 YYEEEE. V dropped 4 bases and J dropped 2; count of bases not matched to a gene: 7. In DNA, the CDR3 is TGTGCCAGCAGCGCGCTAGCGGACCCCACAGATACGCAGTATTTT. Protein product: CASSALADPTDTQYF.

This chain links TRBV5-1 with TRBJ2-1, with 8 nucleotides matching TRBD2. Germline V gene sequence: CDR1 SGHRS, CDR2 YFSETQ. The length of the CDR3 is 15 residues. The V and J ends lost 0 bases and 2 bases, in that order; junction bases with no gene match: 1. CDR3 nucleotides: TGCGCCAGCAGCTTGGGCGGGGGGCCCTACAATGAGCAGTTCTTC. Translation gives CASSLGGGPYNEQFF.

The V and J genes are TRBV7-9 and TRBJ2-5; weak D call: TRBD2 (5 bases). The ends were cut back, 4 bases at V and 2 bases at J, with 8 bases in the middle. Germline V gives CDR1 SEHNR, CDR2 FQNEAQ (reference sequence). The CDR3 runs 13 residues. The CDR3 protein is CASSSRVQETQYF. The CDR3 DNA is TGTGCCAGCAGCTCGCGGGTGCAAGAGACCCAGTACTTC. Complete variable domain (other parts from reference TRBV7-9 and TRBJ2-5): DTGVSQNPRHKITKRGQNVTFRCDPISEHNRLYWYRQTLGQGPEFLTYFQNEAQLEKSRLLSDRFSAERPKGSFSTLEIQRTEQGDSAMYLCASSSRVQETQYFGPGTRLLVL.

V gene TRBV19 combines with J gene TRBJ1-1; D gene ambiguous. The CDR3 covers 11 residues. CDR1 is LNHDA and CDR2 is SQIVND in the germline V gene (reference sequence). V lost 4 bases and J 5 bases, leaving 5 bases between the germline ends. In DNA form, the CDR3 reads TGTGCCAGTAGTAGGGAGACTGAAGCTTTCTTT. Protein: CASSRETEAFF. Combining the CDR3 with reference TRBV19 and TRBJ1-1 gives the whole variable domain DGGITQSPKYLFRKEGQNVTLSCEQNLNHDAMYWYRQDPGQGLRLIYYSQIVNDFQKGDIAEGYSVSREKKESFPLTVTSAQKNPTAFYLCASSRETEAFFGQGTRLTVV.

This chain connects TRBV6-1 to TRBJ1-1, with D maybe TRBD1 (6 bases). The germline V gene encodes CDR1 MNHNS and CDR2 SASEGT. Trimming removed 6 bases from V and 7 bases from J, with 9 bases in between. The CDR3 length is 11 residues. Here the CDR3 DNA reads TGTGCCAGCAGGAGGACAGTTGAAGCTTTCTTT. Translated, it gives CASRRTVEAFF.

V gene TRBV6-1 combines with J gene TRBJ1-2; 7 bases align to TRBD1. The CDR3 runs 17 residues. CDR1 is MNHNS and CDR2 is SASEGT in the germline V gene. Unmatched junction bases numbered 10, after V lost 1 base and J lost 2 bases. CDR3 DNA: TGTGCCAGCAGTGAAGGGCAGGGGGTTCCGGCCAACTATGGCTACACCTTC. This translates into CASSEGQGVPANYGYTF.

This sequence joins TRBV5-6 and TRBJ1-3; 8 bases are a match to TRBD1. Germline-derived CDR1 and CDR2 are SGHDT and YYEEEE. The CDR3 is made up of 16 amino acids. V lost 4 bases to trimming and J lost 1 base; unmatched junction nucleotides: 7. The CDR3, as DNA: TGTGCCAGCAGCGAATGGACAGGGTGGTCTGGAAACACCATATATTTT. Translation gives CASSEWTGWSGNTIYF.

This chain joins TRBV7-9 and TRBJ2-2, with a tentative D call TRBD2 (7 bases). V shed 5 bases and J shed 4 bases, with 17 bases lying between them. CDR3 length equals 16 residues. Germline values: CDR1 SEHNR, CDR2 FQNEAQ (reference sequence). The CDR3 spells CASSGPEGGRTGELFF. CDR3 DNA: TGTGCCAGCAGCGGACCAGAGGGGGGGCGCACCGGGGAGCTGTTTTTT.

V is TRBV7-6 and J is TRBJ2-5, with D uncertain. The V gene's germline CDR1 is SGHVS and CDR2 FNYEAQ. The CDR3 has 16 amino acids. V lost 2 bases and J lost 1, with 14 bases in between. Written as DNA, the CDR3 is TGTGCCAGCAGCTTATGGATAGCCGGTTCCCAAGAGACCCAGTACTTC. Its translation: CASSLWIAGSQETQYF. Based on the CDR3 plus reference TRBV7-6 and TRBJ2-5, the full variable domain is GAGVSQSPRYKVTKRGQDVALRCDPISGHVSLYWYRQALGQGPEFLTYFNYEAQQDKSGLPNDRFSAERPEGSISTLTIQRTEQRDSAMYRCASSLWIAGSQETQYFGPGTRLLVL.

The V gene is TRBV7-2, the J gene TRBJ2-7, with 7 bases aligning to TRBD1. The J segment lost 2 bases and the V segment lost 4 bases, leaving 8 bases of the junction unmatched. This CDR3 contains 15 residues. Germline V gives CDR1 SGHTA, CDR2 FQGNSA. The CDR3 DNA reads TGTGCCAGCAGCTCGAACAGGGGTCCCACCTACGAGCAGTACTTC. This encodes CASSSNRGPTYEQYF.

The chain employs TRBV10-3 and TRBJ2-7, with a tentative D call TRBD2 (5 bases). Trimming cost V 3 bases and J 3 bases, with 12 bases left between them. The germline V gene has CDR1 ENHRY and CDR2 SYGVKD. There are 14 residues in the CDR3. The CDR3 is CAISERTGNYEQYF. The CDR3 DNA reads TGTGCCATCAGTGAAAGGACTGGAAACTACGAGCAGTACTTC.

J is TRBJ1-1 and V is TRBV4-1; 7 bases are shared with TRBD1. J lost 6 bases, V lost 3 bases, and 10 bases had no gene match. This CDR3 has 15 residues. The V gene's germline CDR1 is MGHRA and CDR2 YSYEKL. CDR3 sequence (DNA): TGCGCCAGCAGCCAGGATCCAGGGGGTAGCGCTGAAGCTTTCTTT. Its protein is CASSQDPGGSAEAFF.

The chain is built from TRBV6-1 and TRBJ1-1; 7 bases match TRBD1. CDR3 size: 14 residues. The J segment lost 4 bases and the V segment lost 7 bases, leaving 9 bases of the junction unmatched. Germline CDR1 is MNHNS and CDR2 is SASEGT. The CDR3 bases are TGTGCCAGCACCCGAGACAGGGCGAGCACTGAAGCTTTCTTT. Protein sequence: CASTRDRASTEAFF.

This chain connects TRBV19 to TRBJ2-7; perhaps TRBD1 as D (5 bases). The CDR3 loop spans 14 amino acids. Trimming removed 3 bases from V and 2 bases from J, with 11 bases in between. CDR1 is LNHDA and CDR2 is SQIVND in the germline V gene (reference sequence). CDR3 DNA: TGTGCCAGTAGTATGGCCGCAGGGCCCTACGAGCAGTACTTC. Amino acids: CASSMAAGPYEQYF.

The chain combines TRBV5-4 with TRBJ2-7; 9 bases map to TRBD2. J was trimmed by 0 bases and V by 4 bases; bases with no gene match: 11. Looked up from germline, CDR1 is SGHNT and CDR2 is YYREEE (reference sequence). This CDR3 spans 17 amino acids. CDR3 DNA sequence: TGTGCCAGCAGCCGGGGGAGTAGCGGGGGTATCTCCTACGAGCAGTACTTC. Translated, it gives CASSRGSSGGISYEQYF. Full variable domain (outside the CDR3, taken from reference TRBV5-4 and TRBJ2-7): ETGVTQSPTHLIKTRGQQVTLRCSSQSGHNTVSWYQQALGQGPQFIFQYYREEENGRGNFPPRFSGLQFPNYSSELNVNALELDDSALYLCASSRGSSGGISYEQYFGPGTRLTVT.

The J gene is TRBJ2-3, the V gene TRBV7-2, with 7 bases fitting TRBD1. Looked up from germline, CDR1 is SGHTA and CDR2 is FQGNSA. The trim removed 6 bases at V and 6 bases at J, leaving 6 bases unmatched. The CDR3 totals 13 residues. The DNA of the CDR3 is TGTGCCAGCAGTCAAGACAGGGCGGATACGCAGTATTTT. Its protein is CASSQDRADTQYF.

The chain recombines TRBV5-1 with TRBJ2-2, with TRBD1 identical over 8 bases. This CDR3 spans 16 amino acids. Germline values: CDR1 SGHRS, CDR2 YFSETQ. Trimming removed 3 bases from V and 2 bases from J; junction bases left unmatched: 6. The CDR3 loop is CASSYNGQGNTGELFF. For the CDR3, the DNA is TGCGCCAGCAGCTACAACGGACAGGGTAACACCGGGGAGCTGTTTTTT.

The chain employs TRBV9 and TRBJ2-5, with unresolved D. This CDR3 region has 14 residues. Germline-derived CDR1 and CDR2 are SGDLS and YYNGEE. V lost 0 bases and J 1 base, leaving 7 bases between the germline ends. CDR3 DNA sequence: TGTGCCAGCAGCGTAGGCTCAGGCCAAGAGACCCAGTACTTC. It translates to CASSVGSGQETQYF.

The J gene is TRBJ1-6, the V gene TRBV30; D is uncertain. V lost 0 bases to trimming and J lost 0 bases, with 18 bases between them. The CDR3 contains 19 residues. The germline CDR1 and CDR2 sequences are GTSNPN and SVGIG (reference sequence). The CDR3 DNA reads as TGTGCCTGGAGTGTACTCTGGACGGGAAAAGGCTCCTATAATTCACCCCTCCACTTT. Translated: CAWSVLWTGKGSYNSPLHF.

The chain combines TRBV2 with TRBJ2-2; TRBD2 might be the D (6 bases). Germline CDR1 SNHLY, CDR2 FYNNEI. V was pared by 8 bases and J by 0 bases, with 16 bases between. CDR3 length: 16 residues. CDR3 in DNA: TGTGCCAGCCTCCCGGGACTTTCCTCGAACACCGGGGAGCTGTTTTTT. Protein: CASLPGLSSNTGELFF.

The chain carries TRBV30 and TRBJ2-5, with D perhaps TRBD2 (6 bases). Trimming shortened V by 0 bases and J by 5 bases, and 16 bases separated the two germline ends. The germline V gene has CDR1 GTSNPN and CDR2 SVGIG (reference sequence). CDR3 size: 15 residues. DNA of the CDR3: TGTGCCTGGAGTGTACCCAAGACTAGTTGGGAGACCCAGTACTTC. It yields the protein CAWSVPKTSWETQYF.

V and J are TRBV7-2 and TRBJ1-4; 8 bases line up with TRBD1. The CDR3 has 15 amino acids. Per germline, CDR1 SGHTA and CDR2 FQGNSA. The trim removed 0 bases at V and 7 bases at J, leaving 4 bases unmatched. Here the CDR3 reads CASSLALQGGEKLFF. Here the CDR3 DNA reads TGTGCCAGCAGCTTAGCGTTACAGGGGGGTGAAAAACTGTTTTTT.

This clone has a single count. The chain couples TRBV2 to TRBJ2-4, with D unclear. Germline V gives CDR1 SNHLY, CDR2 FYNNEI. Trimming left V 6 bases short and J 10 bases short, with 16 bases between. The CDR3 totals 13 residues. CDR3 amino acids: CASSVVVNIIQYF. CDR3 nucleotides: TGTGCCAGCAGCGTCGTGGTCAACATTATTCAGTACTTC.

This clone was picked up a small number of times. This chain joins TRBV13 and TRBJ2-7; the D is unclear. Trimming took off 4 bases at V and 3 bases at J, with 10 bases between the two ends. The CDR3 extends over 13 amino acids. Germline assignment: CDR1 PRHDT and CDR2 FYEKMQ (reference sequence). In DNA form, the CDR3 reads TGTGCCAGCAGCTCCGACCCAGGCTACGAGCAGTACTTC. Protein: CASSSDPGYEQYF.